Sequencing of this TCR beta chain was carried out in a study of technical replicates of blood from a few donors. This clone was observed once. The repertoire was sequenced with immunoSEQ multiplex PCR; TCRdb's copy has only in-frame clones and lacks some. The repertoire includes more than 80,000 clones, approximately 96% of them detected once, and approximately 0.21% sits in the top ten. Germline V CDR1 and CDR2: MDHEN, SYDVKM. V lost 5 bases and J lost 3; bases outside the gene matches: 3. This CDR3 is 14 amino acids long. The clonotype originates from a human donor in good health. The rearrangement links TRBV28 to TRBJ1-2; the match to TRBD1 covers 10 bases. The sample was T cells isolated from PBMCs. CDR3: CASSDRGQDYGYTF. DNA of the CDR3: TGTGCCAGCAGTGACAGGGGGCAGGACTATGGCTACACCTTC.